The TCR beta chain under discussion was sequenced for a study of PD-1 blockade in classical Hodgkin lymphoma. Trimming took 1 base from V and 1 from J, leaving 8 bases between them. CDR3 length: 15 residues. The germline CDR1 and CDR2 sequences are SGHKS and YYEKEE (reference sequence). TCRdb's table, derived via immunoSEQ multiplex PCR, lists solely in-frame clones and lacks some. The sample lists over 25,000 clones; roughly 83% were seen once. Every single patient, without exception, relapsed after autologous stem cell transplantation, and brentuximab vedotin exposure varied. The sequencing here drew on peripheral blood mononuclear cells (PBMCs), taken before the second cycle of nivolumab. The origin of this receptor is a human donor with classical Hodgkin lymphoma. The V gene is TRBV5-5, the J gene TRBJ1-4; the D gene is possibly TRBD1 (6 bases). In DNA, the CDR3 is TGTGCCAGCAGCTTGTTGGGACAAACTAATGAAAAACTGTTTTTT. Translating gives CASSLLGQTNEKLFF.